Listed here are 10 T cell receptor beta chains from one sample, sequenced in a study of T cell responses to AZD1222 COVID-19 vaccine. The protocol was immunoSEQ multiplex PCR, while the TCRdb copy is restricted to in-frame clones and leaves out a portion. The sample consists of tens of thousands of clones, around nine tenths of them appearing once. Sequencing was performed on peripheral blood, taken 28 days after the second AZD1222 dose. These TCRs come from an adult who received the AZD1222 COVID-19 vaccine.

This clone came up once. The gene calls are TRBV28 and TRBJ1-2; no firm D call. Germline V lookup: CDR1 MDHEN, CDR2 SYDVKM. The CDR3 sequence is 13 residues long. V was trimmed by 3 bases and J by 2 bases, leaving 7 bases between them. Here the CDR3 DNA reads TGTGCCAGCAGTTTCGGGGAAAACTATGGCTACACCTTC. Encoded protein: CASSFGENYGYTF.

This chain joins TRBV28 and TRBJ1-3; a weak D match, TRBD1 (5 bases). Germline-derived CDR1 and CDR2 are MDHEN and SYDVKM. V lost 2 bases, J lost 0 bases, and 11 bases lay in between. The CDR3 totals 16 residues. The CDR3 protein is CASSLGGIRSGNTIYF. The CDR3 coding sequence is TGTGCCAGCAGTTTAGGGGGAATACGCTCTGGAAACACCATATATTTT. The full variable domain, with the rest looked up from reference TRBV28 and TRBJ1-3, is DVKVTQSSRYLVKRTGEKVFLECVQDMDHENMFWYRQDPGLGLRLIYFSYDVKMKEKGDIPEGYSVSREKKERFSLILESASTNQTSMYLCASSLGGIRSGNTIYFGEGSWLTVV.

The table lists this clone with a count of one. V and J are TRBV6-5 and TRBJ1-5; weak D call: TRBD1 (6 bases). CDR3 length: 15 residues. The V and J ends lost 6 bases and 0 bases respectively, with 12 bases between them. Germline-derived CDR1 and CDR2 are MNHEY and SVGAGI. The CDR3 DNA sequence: TGTGCCAGCAGCCCGGACAGAAATAGCAATCAGCCCCAGCATTTT. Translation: CASSPDRNSNQPQHF.

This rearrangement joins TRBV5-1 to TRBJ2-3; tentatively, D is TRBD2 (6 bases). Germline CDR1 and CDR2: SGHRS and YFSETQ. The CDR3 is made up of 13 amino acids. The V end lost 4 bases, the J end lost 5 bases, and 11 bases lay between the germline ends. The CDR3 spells CASSGGSGDTQYF. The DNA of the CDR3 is TGCGCCAGCAGCGGGGGGAGTGGAGATACGCAGTATTTT.

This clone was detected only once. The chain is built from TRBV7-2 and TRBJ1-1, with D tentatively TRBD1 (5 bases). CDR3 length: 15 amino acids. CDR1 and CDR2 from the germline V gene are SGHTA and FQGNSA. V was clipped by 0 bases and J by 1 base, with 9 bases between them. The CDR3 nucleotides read TGTGCCAGCAGCTTAGCGGGGCAGAAGAACACTGAAGCTTTCTTT. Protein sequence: CASSLAGQKNTEAFF. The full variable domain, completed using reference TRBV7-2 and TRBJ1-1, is GAGVSQSPSNKVTEKGKDVELRCDPISGHTALYWYRQSLGQGLEFLIYFQGNSAPDKSGLPSDRFSAERTGGSVSTLTIQRTQQEDSAVYLCASSLAGQKNTEAFFGQGTRLTVV.

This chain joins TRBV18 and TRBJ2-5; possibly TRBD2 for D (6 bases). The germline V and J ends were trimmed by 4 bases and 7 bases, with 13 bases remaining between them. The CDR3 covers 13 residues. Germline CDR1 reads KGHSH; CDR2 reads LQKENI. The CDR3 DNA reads TGTGCCAGCTCACTTCAGGAGGGTGGGACCCAGTACTTC. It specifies CASSLQEGGTQYF.

This chain's CDR3 is CASSPDLQRAEAFF. CDR3 in DNA: TGTGCCAGCAGCCCGGACCTCCAGAGGGCTGAAGCTTTCTTT. The chain carries TRBV3-1 (or the pseudogene TRBV3-2) and TRBJ1-1; D uncertain. The germline V gene encodes CDR1 LGHDT and CDR2 YNNKEL (reference sequence). The CDR3 extends over 14 amino acids. V was trimmed by 4 bases and J by 6 bases, leaving 15 bases between them.

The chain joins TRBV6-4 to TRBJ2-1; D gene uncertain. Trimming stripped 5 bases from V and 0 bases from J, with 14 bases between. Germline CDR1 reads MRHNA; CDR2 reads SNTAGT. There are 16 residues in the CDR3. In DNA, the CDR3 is TGTGCCAGCAGTAGGGAAGGAGAGAGCTCCTACAATGAGCAGTTCTTC. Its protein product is CASSREGESSYNEQFF.

CDR3 bases: TGTGCCAGCGAAGGACTAGCAGATTACGAGCAGTACTTC. It is translated as CASEGLADYEQYF. V usage is TRBV2 and J usage is TRBJ2-7; TRBD2 aligns across 8 bases. This CDR3 has 13 residues. V was pared by 8 bases and J by 4 bases, with 7 bases of the junction left unmatched. Germline CDR1 is SNHLY and CDR2 is FYNNEI.

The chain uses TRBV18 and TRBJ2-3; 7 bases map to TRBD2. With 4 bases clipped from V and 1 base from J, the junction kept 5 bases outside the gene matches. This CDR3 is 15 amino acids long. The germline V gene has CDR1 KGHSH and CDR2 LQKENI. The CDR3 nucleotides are TGTGCCAGCTCACGGCGGGAGCGGGGCACAGATACGCAGTATTTT. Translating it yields CASSRRERGTDTQYF.